These 6 T cell receptor beta chains were all obtained from the same sample, sequenced in a study of control samples from healthy donors and cancer patients. Assay used: immunoSEQ multiplex PCR; TCRdb lists only in-frame clones, some missing. The sample contains some 130,000 clones, roughly 89% of which appear only once. The sequencing input was PBMCs. These receptors were collected from a man aged 50 to 59 with head and neck cancer.

This chain links TRBV6-5 with TRBJ2-7; tentative D call: TRBD2 (6 bases). The CDR3 is 15 amino acids. Germline V gene sequence: CDR1 MNHEY, CDR2 SVGAGI. Trimming left V 6 bases short and J 3 bases short, with 18 bases between. The chain's CDR3 is CASRRGPGSHYEQYF. CDR3 bases: TGTGCCAGCAGACGGGGTCCCGGGAGTCACTACGAGCAGTACTTC.

V is TRBV6-1 and J is TRBJ2-3; D remains ambiguous. Trimming took 1 base from V and 2 from J, leaving 7 bases between them. The germline V gene has CDR1 MNHNS and CDR2 SASEGT. The CDR3 has 14 amino acids. The CDR3 region has the DNA TGTGCCAGCAGTGAAGGGGTTTTCACAGATACGCAGTATTTT. Translation gives CASSEGVFTDTQYF.

This clone appeared once. The V call is TRBV28, the J call TRBJ1-2, with a weak D call TRBD1 (5 bases). CDR1 is MDHEN, CDR2 SYDVKM, per germline. V lost 6 bases to trimming and J lost 4 bases, with 15 bases between them. CDR3 length: 14 amino acids. The CDR3 region has the DNA TGTGCCAGCAGAGGGACCGGCCTACTCTATGGCTACACCTTC. Translating gives CASRGTGLLYGYTF.

The rearrangement links TRBV5-8 to TRBJ1-1; D is unresolved. Trimming took off 2 bases at V and 7 bases at J, with 15 bases between the two ends. Germline assignment: CDR1 SGHTS and CDR2 YDEGEE. The CDR3 length is 14 residues. CDR3 DNA: TGTGCCAGCAGCTTATCCGGGAATAACGATGAAGCTTTCTTT. Translation: CASSLSGNNDEAFF.

This sequence joins TRBV28 and TRBJ2-7; D gene uncertain. There are 11 residues in the CDR3. Germline V lookup: CDR1 MDHEN, CDR2 SYDVKM. Trimming removed 6 bases from V and 4 bases from J, with 7 bases in between. This CDR3 reads CASRDGYEQYF. In DNA form, the CDR3 reads TGTGCCAGCAGGGATGGGTACGAGCAGTACTTC.

The CDR3, as DNA: TGTGCCAGTAGTCTGGAAAGCACCCAGCCCCAGCATTTT. Translated, it gives CASSLESTQPQHF. The chain carries TRBV19 and TRBJ1-5, with D unclear. The CDR3 spans 13 residues. The germline V gene encodes CDR1 LNHDA and CDR2 SQIVND (reference sequence). Trimming took off 5 bases at V and 7 bases at J, with 12 bases between the two ends.